This TCR beta chain was identified in a study of blood T cells in healthy people across ages (dated by TCRdb to about 2015). The study in broad terms: In model experiments, template switching captured about one uniquely barcoded TCR beta cDNA molecule for every two T cells. The study measured age-related changes in TCR beta repertoire diversity using deep sequencing normalized with unique cDNA molecular identifiers. Four age groups were formed from the donors: young (average about 15 years), middle-aged (around 39), aged (about 68) and long-lived (82). Two additional independent replicas of 1 million unique cDNA reads from the same blood draw were analyzed for two donors (one aged 18 to 30 and one aged 80 or older). The research as a whole found: Bulk unsorted PBMC profiling prevented conclusive comparison of naive and antigen-experienced compartments. Compared with the aged group, the long-lived group had more naive CD4+ T cells, fewer expanded clones and increased TCR diversity, suggesting age selection. Because the CMV infection status of the donors was unknown, age-related changes in expanded clonotypes may potentially have been confounded. There was a strong correlation between observed TCR beta diversity and the percentage of naive T cells measured by flow cytometry. As age increased, observed TCR beta diversity per million T cells dropped in a roughly linear way, and a significant reduction was already evident by age roughly 36. Estimates of total diversity based on one million sequenced T cells were considered lower bounds and underestimates.

The library was made by 5' RACE. TCRdb shows the sequencer as Illumina HiSeq 2500. A second PCR of roughly 7 to 11 cycles was performed with a sample-barcoded 5' primer and a J-beta primer mix. A unique molecular identifier was introduced onto each TCR beta cDNA molecule by a template-switch 5' adaptor carrying 12 random nucleotides. At least 2.5 million CDR3-containing paired-end reads were obtained from each sample. First-strand cDNA synthesis was performed from all RNA using the Mint cDNA synthesis kit, with priming by a TRBC-specific oligonucleotide. All cDNA was treated with uracil-DNA glycosylase and then went through a first 18-cycle PCR with the universal primers M1SS and BC2_uni_R. On the authors' methods: Each sample was normalized by randomly selecting 1 million high-quality reads, each carrying a distinct molecular identifier. Reads sharing molecular identifiers were discarded rather than binned into consensus sequences. MiTCR, run with a Q25 quality threshold and the strictest error-elimination algorithm, handled CDR3 identification, clonotype clustering and error correction. Lower-bound total TCR beta diversity was estimated with a nonparametric unseen species model using Euler transformation. TCRdb reprocessing: public reads trimmed at Q25 with fastp, clones called with MiXCR, in-frame beta chains kept. Each entry merges the rows of one CDR3 protein and shows their most common DNA and genes. The V and J calls and clone size are TCRdb's, not the authors'. The sample table holds roughly 1 million distinct CDR3 sequences, of which under 30% were seen once. The top ten clonotypes cover about 0.72% of the sample.

Worth noting for this clonotype: The antigen this receptor binds is unknown. No much larger clone is present one base from it, and per-base qualities are unavailable.

CDR1 and CDR2 are read off the germline V gene as MDHEN and SYDVKM. V is pared back by 7 bases and J by 8 bases, with 14 bases lying between the germline termini. Taken from cysteine to phenylalanine, the CDR3 has 13 residues. Only the CDR3 DNA is retained, 39 bases long and in frame from the first base. The donors were roughly 38 Caucasian individuals from Russia, aged roughly 6 to 100 years, who were systemically healthy. About 10 milliliters of peripheral blood were drawn from each donor into EDTA-treated Vacutainer tubes. Ficoll-Paque density-gradient centrifugation was used to isolate PBMCs, with at least 7 million per sample. Trizol reagent was used to extract total RNA from PBMCs, with at least 6 micrograms per sample. The percentages of naive CD45RAhigh/CD27high T cells were determined by flow cytometry on a PBMC aliquot from every donor. These data were also reused for a study on T cells of mothers and their children. Reported in the second study: Nine systemically healthy Caucasian individuals served as donors, namely three mothers together with their six children. cDNA synthesis used all of the extracted RNA, with roughly 1.5 ug of RNA in each 15 ul reaction. Sample barcodes and 2-4 random nucleotides were added via the M1S primer in the second PCR. Over 8.5 million TCR beta CDR3 reads came from each mother, compared with 2.5 million to 3.5 million reads from each child. In both related and unrelated pairs, thymic selection shapes the output of TCR recombination in a similar way, with inherited differences having only a minor effect. Normalized repertoire overlap was always found to be slightly, but never significantly, higher in related mother-child pairs than in unrelated mother-child pairs. With a sensitivity of approximately 100 clones per million clonotypes, no persistent microchimeric T cell clones were detected. In the study, deep NGS was used to compare the TCR beta repertoires of mothers and children, and features distinguishing related mother-child pairs from unrelated individuals were sought. Mothers averaged roughly 40 +/- 4 years of age and children averaged about 12 +/- 4 years. After adapter ligation was performed with NEBNext reagents, the libraries were sequenced on an Illumina HiSeq 2000 with 100+100 nt paired-end reads. To prevent cross-contamination, the mother and child libraries were prepared one month apart and sequenced in separate runs. For each donor, somewhere between roughly 500,000 and 2,300,000 distinct TCR beta clonotypes were identified. Naive TCR beta clonotypes were estimated from low-frequency clonotypes matched to each donor's FACS-determined naive share, without sorting.

The sequence was obtained from a girl aged 2 to 9 in good health. Sequences were obtained from blood. The chain is encoded by TRBV28 joined to TRBJ1-4; D gene: possibly TRBD1, on 5 matching bases. The encoded CDR3 is CASTNLEGEKLFF. The nucleotides read TGTGCCAGCACCAACCTGGAGGGGGAAAAACTGTTTTTT. The reference TRBV28 and TRBJ1-4 proteins fill in what lies around the CDR3, so the full variable domain reads DVKVTQSSRYLVKRTGEKVFLECVQDMDHENMFWYRQDPGLGLRLIYFSYDVKMKEKGDIPEGYSVSREKKERFSLILESASTNQTSMYLCASTNLEGEKLFFGSGTQLSVL.